This T cell receptor beta chain is drawn from a study of vaccination effects on CD4 cells after COVID-19. Produced via immunoSEQ multiplex PCR; TCRdb's table is partial and in-frame only. The sample carries more than 20,000 clones, 75% to 80% recorded once. On this clone itself: Its antigen is unknown.

Germline CDR1 LGHDT, CDR2 YNNKEL (reference sequence). The CDR3 extends over 14 amino acids. V lost 1 base to trimming and J lost 7 bases; unmatched junction nucleotides: 2. Before any sequencing was done, the ViraFEST assay used viral peptide pools to expand antigen-specific CD4+ T cells. Following culture for around 9 days, CD4+ T cells were isolated. The person acquired a PCR-confirmed SARS-CoV-2 infection between March and December 2020. Sequences were derived from CD4+ T cells from PBMCs cultured with HCoV-NL63 spike peptides, sampled before COVID-19 vaccination. This chain connects TRBV3-1 (or the pseudogene TRBV3-2) to TRBJ2-2, with TRBD1 matching 8 bases. The clonotype comes from a human donor who had a prior SARS-CoV-2 infection. The CDR3 region is CASSQAGGFGELFF. DNA for the CDR3: TGTGCCAGCAGCCAAGCAGGGGGCTTCGGGGAGCTGTTTTTT.